Given below is one TCR beta chain in context. PCR amplification relied on 60 Vbeta primers (plus 13 Jbeta primers). TCRdb keeps only in-frame clones here, not all; method: immunoSEQ multiplex PCR. The repertoire holds some 150,000 clones, with roughly 82% as singletons. Trimming removed 2 bases from V and 3 bases from J, with 11 bases in between. CDR1 MDHEN and CDR2 SYDVKM come from the germline V gene. CDR3 size: 14 residues. The record originates from a study of cytomegalovirus exposure and HLA in healthy donors. The receptor's source is a man aged 18 to 30 in good health and CMV-seropositive. The source material was PBMCs. This chain uses TRBV28 with TRBJ2-7; D perhaps matches TRBD2 (5 bases). This CDR3 reads CASSLIGLFYEQYF. The CDR3 bases are TGTGCCAGCAGTTTAATCGGACTTTTCTACGAGCAGTACTTC.